The 28 T cell receptor beta chains reported below all come from one sample, sequenced in a study of shared clonotypes between healthy human individuals. Measured with immunoSEQ multiplex PCR; TCRdb has only the in-frame clones, and not every one. The sample lists 780,000 or so clones, 55% to 75% seen once, with more than 1.5% in the top ten. Specimen: memory CD4+ T cells sorted from blood. Subset meaning: CD45RA-negative fraction. These TCRs come from a woman in her twenties or thirties in good health.

The rearrangement joins TRBV2 to TRBJ1-4; D is uncertain. V was trimmed by 4 bases and J by 6 bases, leaving 6 bases between them. CDR3 length: 12 amino acids. Germline CDR1 reads SNHLY; CDR2 reads FYNNEI. CDR3 bases: TGTGCCAGCAGTGGGAGTGATGAAAAACTGTTTTTT. Translating gives CASSGSDEKLFF.

This clone has just a few counts. This rearrangement joins TRBV4-1 to TRBJ2-1, with D perhaps being TRBD1 or TRBD2 (5 bases each). The germline CDR1 and CDR2 sequences are MGHRA and YSYEKL. V lost 1 base, J lost 6 bases, and 13 bases lay in between. This CDR3 contains 15 residues. CDR3 DNA sequence: TGCGCCAGCAGCCAAGGTTCCCAGGGACGCAATGAGCAGTTCTTC. Its protein is CASSQGSQGRNEQFF.

This sequence joins TRBV9 and TRBJ2-7; D remains ambiguous. CDR1 is SGDLS and CDR2 is YYNGEE in the germline V gene. The CDR3 is 14 residues long. The ends were cut back, 2 bases at V and 0 bases at J, with 9 bases in the middle. Here the CDR3 DNA reads TGTGCCAGCAGCGTGGCCGTCAGCTCCTACGAGCAGTACTTC. Translation gives CASSVAVSSYEQYF.

The chain joins TRBV28 to TRBJ1-1; TRBD1 is a possible D gene (6 bases). This CDR3 spans 15 amino acids. The germline V gene encodes CDR1 MDHEN and CDR2 SYDVKM. Trimming stripped 5 bases from V and 1 base from J, with 14 bases between. The CDR3 sequence: CASSGWQGKNTEAFF. DNA of the CDR3: TGTGCCAGCAGTGGGTGGCAGGGGAAGAACACTGAAGCTTTCTTT.

The gene calls are TRBV6-1 and TRBJ1-5; TRBD1 agrees at 9 bases. Germline CDR1 is MNHNS and CDR2 is SASEGT. This CDR3 is built from 18 residues. V shed 0 bases, J shed 6 bases, and the junction held 12 bases outside the gene matches. CDR3 bases: TGTGCCAGCAGTGAAGCGTGGGGACAGGGAGGGAGAAGTCAGCCCCAGCATTTT. It yields the protein CASSEAWGQGGRSQPQHF.

The chain carries TRBV27 and TRBJ2-2, with D perhaps TRBD2 (5 bases). The germline V gene encodes CDR1 MNHEY and CDR2 SMNVEV (reference sequence). V lost 6 bases and J lost 0, with 8 bases in between. The CDR3 consists of 14 residues. CDR3 sequence (DNA): TGTGCCAGCAGAAAGCGGCCGAACACCGGGGAGCTGTTTTTT. Amino acid sequence: CASRKRPNTGELFF.

The V and J genes are TRBV4-1 and TRBJ2-7; TRBD2 agrees at 7 bases. The CDR3 runs 16 residues. With 0 bases clipped from V and 4 bases from J, the junction kept 9 bases outside the gene matches. Germline V gene data show CDR1 as MGHRA and CDR2 as YSYEKL. CDR3 residues: CASSQESSGLVYEQYF. CDR3 DNA: TGCGCCAGCAGCCAAGAATCCTCCGGACTAGTTTACGAGCAGTACTTC.

This clone occurred a few times. The same CDR3 can be traced to other DNA sequences in this sample. CDR3 nucleotide sequence: TGCGCCAGCAGCTTGGACACCTACTCCTACAATGAGCAGTTCTTC. Translated, it gives CASSLDTYSYNEQFF. The chain couples TRBV5-1 to TRBJ2-1; D is uncertain. CDR3 length: 15 amino acids. Germline values: CDR1 SGHRS, CDR2 YFSETQ. The V end was cut by 0 bases, the J end by 0 bases, with 7 bases between.

V usage is TRBV11-1 and J usage is TRBJ2-3, with 14 positions matching TRBD2. CDR3 size: 15 residues. Germline V CDR1 and CDR2: SGHAT, FQDESV (reference sequence). Trimming at V came to 5 bases and at J to 4 bases, leaving 2 bases not matched to a gene. In nucleotides, the CDR3 is TGTGCCAGCAGCAAGACTAGCGGGAGGGCAGATACGCAGTATTTT. Translated, it gives CASSKTSGRADTQYF.

The rearrangement uses TRBV5-8 and TRBJ2-2, with TRBD1 identical over 12 bases. Unmatched junction bases numbered 4, after V lost 3 bases and J lost 1 base. The CDR3 length is 17 residues. Germline V gene sequence: CDR1 SGHTS, CDR2 YDEGEE. Here the CDR3 reads CASSSGQGALNTGELFF. The DNA for the CDR3 is TGTGCCAGCAGCTCGGGACAGGGGGCGCTGAACACCGGGGAGCTGTTTTTT.

The CDR3 is CASSEADGSIYGYTF. CDR3 sequence (DNA): TGTGCCAGCAGTGAAGCGGATGGTAGCATCTATGGCTACACCTTC. The chain uses TRBV13 and TRBJ1-2; no reliable D call. V lost 6 bases to trimming and J lost 4 bases, with 18 bases between them. The CDR3 is 15 amino acids. The germline gives CDR1 PRHDT, CDR2 FYEKMQ (reference sequence).

The chain joins TRBV19 to TRBJ1-4, with 8 nucleotides matching TRBD1. CDR1 is LNHDA and CDR2 is SQIVND in the germline V gene (reference sequence). J was trimmed by 7 bases and V by 4 bases; bases with no gene match: 2. CDR3 size: 13 residues. Here the CDR3 DNA reads TGTGCCAGTAGTACCGGACAGGGTGAAAAACTGTTTTTT. Amino acids: CASSTGQGEKLFF.

The gene calls are TRBV11-1 and TRBJ1-1; 7 bases agree with TRBD1. This CDR3 is built from 15 residues. V was clipped by 5 bases and J by 4 bases; unmatched bases: 10. Germline V lookup: CDR1 SGHAT, CDR2 FQDESV (reference sequence). Here the CDR3 DNA reads TGTGCCAGCAGCCCCGGGGAGGGGGCGAGCACTGAAGCTTTCTTT. Translated, it gives CASSPGEGASTEAFF. Full variable domain (remainder filled in from reference TRBV11-1 and TRBJ1-1): EAEVAQSPRYKITEKSQAVAFWCDPISGHATLYWYRQILGQGPELLVQFQDESVVDDSQLPKDRFSAERLKGVDSTLKIQPAELGDSAMYLCASSPGEGASTEAFFGQGTRLTVV.

The chain recombines TRBV30 with TRBJ1-2; D gene ambiguous. Trimming removed 2 bases at V and 7 bases at J, with 11 bases between. The CDR3 runs to 12 residues. Per the germline V gene, CDR1 is GTSNPN and CDR2 is SVGIG (reference sequence). For the CDR3, the DNA is TGTGCCTGGAGTCCTGACATCTCTGGCTACACCTTC. Translated: CAWSPDISGYTF. The full variable domain, its missing parts supplied by reference TRBV30 and TRBJ1-2, is SQTIHQWPATLVQPVGSPLSLECTVEGTSNPNLYWYRQAAGRGLQLLFYSVGIGQISSEVPQNLSASRPQDRQFILSSKKLLLSDSGFYLCAWSPDISGYTFGSGTRLTVV.

The chain is built from TRBV28 and TRBJ2-7, with 9 bases aligning to TRBD1. The CDR3 extends over 16 amino acids. From germline, CDR1 is MDHEN and CDR2 SYDVKM. V trimming: 3 bases; J trimming: 1 base; junction bases outside the gene matches: 7. CDR3 protein: CASSFSPGQGSYEQYF. CDR3 DNA sequence: TGTGCCAGCAGTTTCTCCCCGGGACAGGGATCCTACGAGCAGTACTTC.

On this clone itself: Other DNA sequences of this sample code for an identical CDR3. The chain combines TRBV5-4 with TRBJ2-2, with a tentative D call TRBD1 (6 bases). The CDR3 length is 15 residues. Trimming took 3 bases from V and 0 from J, leaving 9 bases between them. Germline CDR1 SGHNT, CDR2 YYREEE (reference sequence). In nucleotides, the CDR3 is TGTGCCAGCAGCTCGGGGACAACGAACACCGGGGAGCTGTTTTTT. Residues: CASSSGTTNTGELFF.

The chain links TRBV6-4 to TRBJ1-1; the D gene is possibly TRBD1 (6 bases). Germline V gives CDR1 MRHNA, CDR2 SNTAGT. This CDR3 has 13 amino acids. The V end was cut by 6 bases, the J end by 1 base, with 9 bases between. CDR3 region: CASSLQGNTEAFF. DNA for the CDR3: TGTGCCAGCAGCCTACAGGGGAACACTGAAGCTTTCTTT.

This sequence joins TRBV15 and TRBJ2-7; no definite D call. The CDR3 spans 15 residues. CDR1 and CDR2 from the germline V gene are LNHNV and YYDKDF (reference sequence). V dropped 1 base and J dropped 0 bases, with 10 bases sitting between them. The CDR3 sequence: CATSRGGTSSYEQYF. For the CDR3, the DNA is TGTGCCACCAGCAGAGGGGGAACGAGCTCCTACGAGCAGTACTTC. The full variable domain, completed using reference TRBV15 and TRBJ2-7, is DAMVIQNPRYQVTQFGKPVTLSCSQTLNHNVMYWYQQKSSQAPKLLFHYYDKDFNNEADTPDNFQSRRPNTSFCFLDIRSPGLGDTAMYLCATSRGGTSSYEQYFGPGTRLTVT.

On this clone itself: Other nucleotide sequences in the sample specify the same CDR3. The genes are TRBV5-1 and TRBJ2-1, with 7 bases fitting TRBD2. This CDR3 spans 15 amino acids. Germline trimming cut 0 bases from V and 3 bases from J; bases unmatched to any gene: 3. Germline V CDR1 and CDR2: SGHRS, YFSETQ. CDR3 loop: CASSLASGGYNEQFF. CDR3 DNA sequence: TGCGCCAGCAGCTTGGCTTCGGGAGGCTACAATGAGCAGTTCTTC.

The V call is TRBV6-5, the J call TRBJ1-5, with unresolved D. The CDR3 totals 13 residues. V lost 5 bases and J 3 bases, leaving 8 bases between the germline ends. Germline V gene data show CDR1 as MNHEY and CDR2 as SVGAGI. CDR3 in amino acids: CASSNDFNQPQHF. The CDR3, as DNA: TGTGCCAGCAGTAACGACTTCAATCAGCCCCAGCATTTT.

The chain uses TRBV5-6 and TRBJ1-2; D is ambiguous. Germline V gene lookup returns CDR1 SGHDT and CDR2 YYEEEE. The CDR3 length is 16 residues. Deletions cut 2 bases from V and 4 bases from J, with 18 bases between. CDR3 protein: CASSLISWGAGYGYTF. The CDR3 DNA follows: TGTGCCAGCAGCTTAATATCTTGGGGAGCGGGCTATGGCTACACCTTC.

This clone has only a few counts. The chain carries TRBV28 and TRBJ1-5; no firm D call. The CDR3 loop spans 13 amino acids. The V gene lost 5 bases and the J gene lost 7 bases, with 12 bases spanning the gap. Germline V lookup: CDR1 MDHEN, CDR2 SYDVKM. DNA of the CDR3: TGTGCCAGCAGTAAGACCTTGGACCAGCCCCAGCATTTT. It codes for CASSKTLDQPQHF.

Only a few counts were recorded for this clone. The chain combines TRBV28 with TRBJ2-3; 11 bases are shared with TRBD2. The CDR3 consists of 15 residues. V lost 7 bases and J lost 4; bases outside the gene matches: 7. CDR1 is MDHEN, CDR2 SYDVKM, per germline. The CDR3 region is CASTVAGGPADTQYF. The CDR3 coding sequence is TGTGCCAGCACCGTAGCGGGAGGGCCGGCAGATACGCAGTATTTT. The whole variable domain, filled in from reference TRBV28 and TRBJ2-3, reads DVKVTQSSRYLVKRTGEKVFLECVQDMDHENMFWYRQDPGLGLRLIYFSYDVKMKEKGDIPEGYSVSREKKERFSLILESASTNQTSMYLCASTVAGGPADTQYFGPGTRLTVL.

Comment on this clone: No DNA is shown, since the ends of the CDR3 on it are uncertain; the CDR3 is the one TCRdb lists. This sequence joins TRBV19 and TRBJ1-3. The CDR3 contains 15 residues when both ends are counted. The germline V gene has CDR1 LNHDA and CDR2 SQIVND (reference sequence). CDR3 sequence: CASSILAGAGNTIYF.

The genes are TRBV25-1 and TRBJ2-7, with 7 positions matching TRBD1. In germline, CDR1 is MGHDK, CDR2 SYGVNS. This CDR3 region has 14 residues. V was pared by 6 bases and J by 3 bases, with 8 bases of the junction left unmatched. The chain's CDR3 is CASRTGTALYEQYF. CDR3 nucleotides: TGTGCCAGCAGAACCGGGACAGCGCTCTACGAGCAGTACTTC.

The chain uses TRBV7-8 and TRBJ2-3; D possibly corresponds to TRBD1 (5 bases). V lost 5 bases and J 2 bases, leaving 14 bases between the germline ends. Germline lookup yields CDR1 SGHVS and CDR2 FQNEAQ. The CDR3 is 15 residues long. CDR3 amino acids: CASSPREQVTDTQYF. DNA of the CDR3: TGTGCCAGCAGCCCCCGCGAACAGGTCACAGATACGCAGTATTTT.

The chain recombines TRBV28 with TRBJ1-1, with D hard to call. Trimming shortened V by 10 bases and J by 1 base, and 13 bases separated the two germline ends. CDR1 MDHEN and CDR2 SYDVKM come from the germline V gene. This CDR3 spans 13 amino acids. DNA of the CDR3: TGTGCCACCTCCAGAGCTGGGAACACTGAAGCTTTCTTT. Protein product: CATSRAGNTEAFF.

This chain uses TRBV5-8 with TRBJ2-4; D unresolved. The CDR3 runs 13 residues. The V and J ends lost 2 bases and 4 bases respectively, with 7 bases between them. Per germline, CDR1 SGHTS and CDR2 YDEGEE. CDR3 in amino acids: CASSFGSKNIQYF. CDR3 bases: TGTGCCAGCAGCTTTGGCAGTAAAAACATTCAGTACTTC.